This TCR beta chain was recovered during a study of graft-versus-host responses after intestinal transplantation. Study as a whole: Isolated intestinal, liver-intestinal, or multivisceral transplants were what recipients had. All recipients were given anti-thymocyte globulin induction, and tacrolimus and steroids were then administered for about three years.

Study results and limitations: Declines in HvG clones occurring early post-transplant were associated with peak circulating GvH clone levels. Some patients had graft-donor T cell macrochimerism. In their allografts, the ratios of graft-versus-host to host-versus-graft T cell clones were high.

The V end lost 4 bases, the J end lost 4 bases, and 5 bases lay between the germline ends. This CDR3 region has 12 residues. Looked up from germline, CDR1 is WSHSY and CDR2 is SAAADI. Assay used: immunoSEQ multiplex PCR; TCRdb lists only in-frame clones, some missing. Among 80,000 or so clones listed, around 92% were seen once. About this clone: Antigen: not known.

This TCR was recovered from a human patient who received an intestinal transplant, so some T cells may come from the graft donor. The chain joins TRBV10-2 to TRBJ2-1, with D possibly TRBD2 on 5 matching bases. The material sequenced was PBMCs, taken 98 days after intestinal transplantation. CDR3 residues: CASSGTYNEQFF. Here the CDR3 DNA reads TGCGCCAGCAGTGGGACTTACAATGAGCAGTTCTTC.